Listed below are T cell receptor beta chains from one sample, sequenced in a study of blood T cell repertoires in COVID-19. The repertoire was sequenced with immunoSEQ multiplex PCR; TCRdb's copy has only in-frame clones and lacks some. The repertoire holds around 100,000 clones, with 70% to 90% as singletons. The sequencing sample was made of peripheral blood. All receptors come from a middle-aged man in a cohort sampled during active COVID-19. The CDR3 runs from the conserved cysteine through the conserved F or W. The order of the fields is clone size, V gene, J gene, D gene, CDR3 protein, CDR3 DNA. The D gene is left open where the match is weak. Clone size is given for some rows only: seen once, a few or many times, or a class if the clone is expanded.

>-|TRBV13|TRBJ2-1|-
CASSLGATGWREKEKVF
TGTGCCAGCAGCTTAGGGGCCACAGGCTGGCGGGAAAAAGAGAAGGTCTTC
>-|TRBV6-1|TRBJ1-2|-
CASSEWDKAGGYTF
TGTGCCAGCAGTGAATGGGACAAAGCCGGAGGCTACACCTTC
>-|TRBV3-1/TRBV3-2|TRBJ1-2|-
CASSQNGQIYGYTF
TGTGCCAGCAGCCAAAACGGACAGATCTATGGCTACACCTTC
>-|TRBV19|TRBJ2-1|-
CASSYRARDNEQFF
TGTGCCAGTAGCTACAGGGCGAGAGACAATGAGCAGTTCTTC
>few|TRBV27|TRBJ1-3|-
CASSPGPGNTIYF
TGTGCCAGCAGCCCAGGTCCTGGAAACACCATATATTTT
>once|TRBV11-2|TRBJ1-6|-
CASSLDRRQKNSPLHF
TGTGCCAGCAGCTTAGATCGCCGACAGAAGAATTCACCCCTCCACTTT
>-|TRBV7-9|TRBJ1-4|TRBD1
CASSRDRNLEKLFF
TGTGCCAGCAGCCGGGACAGGAATCTTGAAAAACTGTTTTTT
>-|TRBV5-4|TRBJ2-5|TRBD2
CASSLAVAGLETQYF
TGTGCCAGCAGCTTGGCGGTAGCGGGGTTAGAGACCCAGTACTTC
>-|TRBV5-5|TRBJ2-5|-
CASSPLPSETQYF
TGTGCCAGCAGCCCCCTCCCGAGCGAGACCCAGTACTTC
>-|TRBV5-4|TRBJ2-3|TRBD2
CASSRSGGVGDTQYF
TGTGCCAGCAGCCGGAGCGGGGGGGTGGGAGATACGCAGTATTTT
>-|TRBV6-2/TRBV6-3|TRBJ1-2|TRBD1
CASSNTGGYYGYTF
TGTGCCAGCAGTAATACAGGGGGCTACTATGGCTACACCTTC
>-|TRBV19|TRBJ1-5|-
CASSPTAINQPQHF
TGTGCCAGTAGTCCGACAGCGATCAATCAGCCCCAGCATTTT
>-|TRBV28|TRBJ2-1|TRBD1
CASSLRDRYTNEQFF
TGTGCCAGCAGCCTCCGGGACAGATATACAAATGAGCAGTTCTTC
>-|TRBV7-2|TRBJ2-4|-
CASSLAGDLAKNIQYF
TGTGCCAGCAGCTTAGCCGGGGATCTAGCCAAAAACATTCAGTACTTC
>-|TRBV5-5|TRBJ1-3|-
CASRFDWSAGNTIYF
TGTGCCAGCAGGTTTGATTGGAGTGCTGGAAACACCATATATTTT
>once|TRBV11-1|TRBJ1-1|TRBD1
CASSRDRGKNTEAFF
TGTGCCAGCAGCCGGGACAGGGGCAAGAACACTGAAGCTTTCTTT
>-|TRBV7-2|TRBJ2-1|-
CASSLASQGPNNEQFF
TGTGCCAGCAGCTTAGCGTCCCAGGGGCCCAACAATGAGCAGTTCTTC
>-|TRBV7-2|TRBJ1-2|-
CASSLGGANYGYTF
TGTGCCAGCAGCTTGGGGGGAGCTAACTATGGCTACACCTTC
>-|TRBV18|TRBJ2-1|-
CASSPSPLYNEQFF
TGTGCCAGCTCACCATCTCCCCTCTACAATGAGCAGTTCTTC
>-|TRBV19|TRBJ1-1|TRBD1
CASSPPTGGDTEAFF
TGTGCCAGTAGTCCCCCGACAGGGGGTGACACTGAAGCTTTCTTT
>few|TRBV6-1|TRBJ1-3|-
CASSEGSSGNTIYF
TGTGCCAGCAGTGAAGGCAGCTCTGGAAACACCATATATTTT
>-|TRBV19|TRBJ2-2|TRBD2
CASSTPGGNTGELFF
TGTGCCAGTAGTACTCCGGGAGGTAACACCGGGGAGCTGTTTTTT
>-|TRBV5-5|TRBJ1-5|-
CASSPGLHSNQPQHF
TGTGCCAGCAGCCCGGGACTGCATAGCAATCAGCCCCAGCATTTT
>-|TRBV12-3/TRBV12-4|TRBJ2-1|TRBD2
CASSGGFYNEQFF
TGTGCCAGTAGCGGGGGCTTCTACAATGAGCAGTTCTTC
>-|TRBV27|TRBJ1-2|TRBD1
CASRRQGASAGGYTF
TGTGCCAGCCGCCGACAGGGGGCATCGGCGGGTGGCTACACCTTC
>-|TRBV28|TRBJ1-5|-
CAAGGQGSNQPQHF
TGTGCCGCGGGGGGGCAGGGAAGCAATCAGCCCCAGCATTTT
>-|TRBV28|TRBJ2-1|TRBD2
CATFSGVENEQFF
TGTGCCACCTTTAGCGGGGTTGAAAATGAGCAGTTCTTC
>-|TRBV7-2|TRBJ2-1|TRBD1
CASSPGQGVFDEQFF
TGTGCCAGCAGCCCCGGACAGGGAGTTTTCGATGAGCAGTTCTTC
>-|TRBV11-3|TRBJ2-5|TRBD1
CASSWHRGEETQYF
TGTGCCAGCAGCTGGCACAGGGGGGAAGAGACCCAGTACTTC
>once|TRBV5-1|TRBJ2-3|-
CASSPPSTDTQYF
TGCGCCAGCAGCCCCCCGAGCACAGATACGCAGTATTTT
>-|TRBV5-1|TRBJ1-2|-
CASSLGDIIHGYTF
TGCGCCAGCAGCTTGGGGGACATAATTCATGGCTACACCTTC
>-|TRBV6-1|TRBJ1-1|-
CASSESGRGHTEAFF
TGTGCCAGCAGTGAAAGCGGCAGGGGACACACTGAAGCTTTCTTT
>-|TRBV6-6|TRBJ2-2|TRBD2
CASTPAVGGALELFF
TGTGCCAGCACCCCAGCGGTCGGGGGGGCCTTGGAGCTGTTTTTT
>few|TRBV5-1|TRBJ1-5|TRBD1
CASSPGTESYSNQPQHF
TGCGCCAGCAGCCCGGGGACAGAGTCCTATAGCAATCAGCCCCAGCATTTT
>-|TRBV20-1|TRBJ2-7|-
CSARDGTYEYF
TGCAGTGCTAGGGATGGGACATATGAGTACTTC
>-|TRBV14|TRBJ2-5|-
CASSQDWADRGTQYF
TGTGCCAGCAGCCAAGATTGGGCCGACCGGGGGACCCAGTACTTC
>-|TRBV24-1|TRBJ1-2|-
CATSDSGDYGYTF
TGTGCCACCAGTGACTCAGGGGACTATGGCTACACCTTC